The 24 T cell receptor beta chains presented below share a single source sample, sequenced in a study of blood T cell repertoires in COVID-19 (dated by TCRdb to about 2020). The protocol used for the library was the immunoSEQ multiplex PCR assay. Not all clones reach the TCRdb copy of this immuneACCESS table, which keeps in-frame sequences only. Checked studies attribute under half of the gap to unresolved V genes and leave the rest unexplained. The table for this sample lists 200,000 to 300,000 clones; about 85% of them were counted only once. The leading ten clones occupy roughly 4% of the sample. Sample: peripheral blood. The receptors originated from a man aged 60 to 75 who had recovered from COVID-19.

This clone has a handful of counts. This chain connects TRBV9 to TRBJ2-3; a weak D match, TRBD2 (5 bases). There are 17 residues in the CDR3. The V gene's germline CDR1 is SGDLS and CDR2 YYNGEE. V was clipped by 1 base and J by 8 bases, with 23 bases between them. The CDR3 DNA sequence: TGTGCCAGCAGCGTAAAGGACGTGGGCGGGTTTTCGGGTACGCAGTATTTT. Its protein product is CASSVKDVGGFSGTQYF. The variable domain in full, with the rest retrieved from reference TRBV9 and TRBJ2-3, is DSGVTQTPKHLITATGQRVTLRCSPRSGDLSVYWYQQSLDQGLQFLIQYYNGEERAKGNILERFSAQQFPDLHSELNLSSLELGDSALYFCASSVKDVGGFSGTQYFGPGTRLTVL.

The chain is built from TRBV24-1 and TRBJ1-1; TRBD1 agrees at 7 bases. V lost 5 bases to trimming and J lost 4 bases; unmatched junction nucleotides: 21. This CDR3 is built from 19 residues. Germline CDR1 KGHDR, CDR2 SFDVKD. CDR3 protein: CATSGPTTGSFVNPTEAFF. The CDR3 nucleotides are TGTGCCACCAGTGGCCCCACGACAGGGTCTTTCGTTAATCCCACTGAAGCTTTCTTT.

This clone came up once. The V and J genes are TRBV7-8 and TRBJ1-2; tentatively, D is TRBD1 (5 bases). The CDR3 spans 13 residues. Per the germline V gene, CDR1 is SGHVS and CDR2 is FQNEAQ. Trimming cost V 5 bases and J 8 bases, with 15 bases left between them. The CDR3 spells CASSLQQGWGYTF. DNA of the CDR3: TGTGCCAGCAGCCTGCAGCAGGGCTGGGGCTACACCTTC.

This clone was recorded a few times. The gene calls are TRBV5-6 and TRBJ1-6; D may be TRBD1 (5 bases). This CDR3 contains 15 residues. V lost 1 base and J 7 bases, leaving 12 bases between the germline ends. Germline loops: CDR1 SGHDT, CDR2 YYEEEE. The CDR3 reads CASSLYRPLNSPLHF. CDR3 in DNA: TGTGCCAGCAGCTTGTACAGGCCCCTAAATTCACCCCTCCACTTT. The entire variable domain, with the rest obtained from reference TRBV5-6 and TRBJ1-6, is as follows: DAGVTQSPTHLIKTRGQQVTLRCSPKSGHDTVSWYQQALGQGPQFIFQYYEEEERQRGNFPDRFSGHQFPNYSSELNVNALLLGDSALYLCASSLYRPLNSPLHFGNGTRLTVT.

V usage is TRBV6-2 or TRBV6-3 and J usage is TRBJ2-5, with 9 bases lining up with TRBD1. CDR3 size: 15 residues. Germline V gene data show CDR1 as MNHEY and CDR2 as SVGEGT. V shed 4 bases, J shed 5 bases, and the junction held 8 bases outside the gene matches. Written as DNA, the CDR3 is TGTGCCAGCAGTTCGGACAGGGGATTGGCGGAGACCCAGTACTTC. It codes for CASSSDRGLAETQYF.

CDR3 amino acids: CASSTDRTGIISEAFF. DNA for the CDR3: TGTGCCAGTAGTACAGATCGGACAGGGATTATTTCTGAAGCTTTCTTT. The chain employs TRBV19 and TRBJ1-1; 8 positions match TRBD1. Germline V gives CDR1 LNHDA, CDR2 SQIVND (reference sequence). V was clipped by 4 bases and J by 6 bases; unmatched bases: 13. The CDR3 consists of 16 residues.

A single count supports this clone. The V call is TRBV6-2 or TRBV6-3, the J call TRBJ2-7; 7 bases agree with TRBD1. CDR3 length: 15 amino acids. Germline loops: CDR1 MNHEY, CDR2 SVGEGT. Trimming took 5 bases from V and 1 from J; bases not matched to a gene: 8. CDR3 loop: CASSRGTVVSYEQYF. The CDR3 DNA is TGTGCCAGCAGTCGAGGGACAGTCGTTTCCTACGAGCAGTACTTC.

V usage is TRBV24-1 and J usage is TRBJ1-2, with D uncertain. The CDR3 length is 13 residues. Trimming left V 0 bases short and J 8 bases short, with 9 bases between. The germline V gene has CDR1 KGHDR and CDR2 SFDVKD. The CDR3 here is CATSDLYSGGYTF. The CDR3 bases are TGTGCCACCAGTGATTTGTACAGTGGGGGCTACACCTTC.

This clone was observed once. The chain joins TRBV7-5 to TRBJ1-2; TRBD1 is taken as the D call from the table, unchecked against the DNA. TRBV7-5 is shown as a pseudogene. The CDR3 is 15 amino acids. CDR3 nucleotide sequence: TGTGCCAGAAGCAAAGCTAGACAGGGGGGATATGGCTACACCTTC. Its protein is CARSKARQGGYGYTF.

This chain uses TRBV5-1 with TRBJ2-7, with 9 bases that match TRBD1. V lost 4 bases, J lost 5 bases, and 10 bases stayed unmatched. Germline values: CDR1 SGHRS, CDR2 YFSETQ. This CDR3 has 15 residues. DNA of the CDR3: TGCGCCAGCAGCGACTACAGGGGGCGCTCTCACGAGCAGTACTTC. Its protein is CASSDYRGRSHEQYF.

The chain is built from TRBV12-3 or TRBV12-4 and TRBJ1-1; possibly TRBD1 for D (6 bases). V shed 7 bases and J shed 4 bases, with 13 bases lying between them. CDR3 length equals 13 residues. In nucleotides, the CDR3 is TGTGCCAGCACCCCAGGGGCCCTCACTGAAGCTTTCTTT. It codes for CASTPGALTEAFF.

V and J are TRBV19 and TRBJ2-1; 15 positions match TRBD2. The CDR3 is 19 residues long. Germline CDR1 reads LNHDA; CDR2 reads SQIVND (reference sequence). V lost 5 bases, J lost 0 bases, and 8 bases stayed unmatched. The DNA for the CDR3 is TGTGCCAGTAGTGTCGCAGGACTAGCGGGGGGGGCCTCCTACAATGAGCAGTTCTTC. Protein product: CASSVAGLAGGASYNEQFF.

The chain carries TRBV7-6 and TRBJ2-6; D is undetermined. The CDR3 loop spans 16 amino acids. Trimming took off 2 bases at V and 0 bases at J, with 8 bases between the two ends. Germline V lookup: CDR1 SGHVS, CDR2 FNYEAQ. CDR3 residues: CASSLWFSSGANVLTF. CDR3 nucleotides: TGTGCCAGCAGCTTATGGTTTAGCTCTGGGGCCAACGTCCTGACTTTC.

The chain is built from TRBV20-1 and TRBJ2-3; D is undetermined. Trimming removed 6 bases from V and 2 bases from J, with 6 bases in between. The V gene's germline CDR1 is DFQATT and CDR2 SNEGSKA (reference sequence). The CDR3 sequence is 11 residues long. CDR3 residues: CSATHTDTQYF. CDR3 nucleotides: TGCAGTGCCACACACACAGATACGCAGTATTTT.

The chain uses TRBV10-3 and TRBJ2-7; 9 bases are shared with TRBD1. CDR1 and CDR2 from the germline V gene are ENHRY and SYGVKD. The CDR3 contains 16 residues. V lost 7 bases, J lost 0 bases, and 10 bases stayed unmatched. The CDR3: CAINGQGSMYSYEQYF. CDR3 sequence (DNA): TGTGCCATCAACGGACAGGGGTCGATGTACTCCTACGAGCAGTACTTC.

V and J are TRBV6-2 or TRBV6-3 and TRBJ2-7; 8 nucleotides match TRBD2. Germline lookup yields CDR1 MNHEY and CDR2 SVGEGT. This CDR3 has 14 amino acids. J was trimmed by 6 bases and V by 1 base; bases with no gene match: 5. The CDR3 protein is CASSYFAGGGEQYF. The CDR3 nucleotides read TGTGCCAGCAGTTACTTCGCGGGGGGAGGCGAGCAGTACTTC.

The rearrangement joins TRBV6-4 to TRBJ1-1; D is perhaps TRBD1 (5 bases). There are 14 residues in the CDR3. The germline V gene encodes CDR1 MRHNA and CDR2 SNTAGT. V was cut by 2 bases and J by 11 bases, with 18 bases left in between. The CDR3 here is CASSDPKDGTRAFF. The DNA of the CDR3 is TGTGCCAGCAGTGACCCTAAGGACGGGACTCGCGCTTTCTTT.

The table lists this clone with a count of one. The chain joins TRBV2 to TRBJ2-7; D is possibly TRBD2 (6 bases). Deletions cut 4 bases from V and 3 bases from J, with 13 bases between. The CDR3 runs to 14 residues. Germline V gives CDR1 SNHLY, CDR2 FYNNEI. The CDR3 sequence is CASSGGAGRYEQYF. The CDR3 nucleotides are TGTGCCAGCAGTGGCGGGGCGGGACGCTACGAGCAGTACTTC.

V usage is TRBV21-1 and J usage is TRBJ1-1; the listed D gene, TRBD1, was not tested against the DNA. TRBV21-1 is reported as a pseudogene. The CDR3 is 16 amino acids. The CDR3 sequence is CASSKYRDRENTEAFF. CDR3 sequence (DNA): TGTGCCAGCAGCAAATATAGGGACAGGGAGAACACTGAAGCTTTCTTT.

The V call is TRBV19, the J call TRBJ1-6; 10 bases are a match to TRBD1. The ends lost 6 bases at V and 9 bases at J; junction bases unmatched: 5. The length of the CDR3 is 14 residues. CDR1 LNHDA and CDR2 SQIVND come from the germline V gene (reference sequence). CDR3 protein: CASSRDRGLSPLHF. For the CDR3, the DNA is TGTGCCAGTAGCAGAGACAGGGGGCTTTCACCCCTCCACTTT. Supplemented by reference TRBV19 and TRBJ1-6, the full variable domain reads DGGITQSPKYLFRKEGQNVTLSCEQNLNHDAMYWYRQDPGQGLRLIYYSQIVNDFQKGDIAEGYSVSREKKESFPLTVTSAQKNPTAFYLCASSRDRGLSPLHFGNGTRLTVT.

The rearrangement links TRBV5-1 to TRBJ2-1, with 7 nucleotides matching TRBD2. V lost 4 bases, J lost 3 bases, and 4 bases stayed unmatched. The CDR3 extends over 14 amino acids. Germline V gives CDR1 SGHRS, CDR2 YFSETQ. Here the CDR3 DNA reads TGCGCCAGCAGCGCGCGGGGGATCTACAATGAGCAGTTCTTC. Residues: CASSARGIYNEQFF.

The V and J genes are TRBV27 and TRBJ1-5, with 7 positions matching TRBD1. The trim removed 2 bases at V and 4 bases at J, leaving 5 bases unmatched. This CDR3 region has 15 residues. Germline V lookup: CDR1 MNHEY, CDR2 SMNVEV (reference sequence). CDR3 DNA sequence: TGTGCCAGCAGTTTACGGGGGACAGTTAATCAGCCCCAGCATTTT. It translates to CASSLRGTVNQPQHF.

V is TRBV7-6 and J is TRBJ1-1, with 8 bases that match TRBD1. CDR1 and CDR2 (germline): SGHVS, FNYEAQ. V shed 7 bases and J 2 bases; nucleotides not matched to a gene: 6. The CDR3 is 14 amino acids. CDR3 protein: CASTPGQANTEAFF. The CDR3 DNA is TGTGCCAGCACCCCGGGACAGGCAAACACTGAAGCTTTCTTT.

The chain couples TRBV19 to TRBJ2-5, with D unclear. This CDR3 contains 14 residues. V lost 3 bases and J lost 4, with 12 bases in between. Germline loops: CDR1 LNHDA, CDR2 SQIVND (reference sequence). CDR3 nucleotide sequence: TGTGCCAGTAGTATGAAGCCCTCAGGAGAGACCCAGTACTTC. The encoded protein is CASSMKPSGETQYF.